This T cell receptor beta chain derives from a study of monozygotic twins with cystic fibrosis. Study overall: With about 15 PCR cycles, barcoded libraries came from about 3 micrograms of fragmented DNA.

V lost 5 bases and J lost 7, with 9 bases in between. Per germline, CDR1 SGHTA and CDR2 FQGNSA. The CDR3 contains 12 residues. Assay used: immunoSEQ multiplex PCR; TCRdb lists only in-frame clones, some missing. The table includes some 22,000 clones, 97% detected once. This clone was observed once. The origin of this receptor is a girl between 10 and 17 years old with cystic fibrosis. Sequencing input: blood. J is TRBJ1-5 and V is TRBV7-2; D is ambiguous. The CDR3, as DNA: TGTGCCAGCAGCGATTTTGGACAGCCCCAGCATTTT. Translating gives CASSDFGQPQHF.